These 16 T cell receptor beta chains share one sample of origin, sequenced in a study of cytomegalovirus exposure and HLA in healthy donors. PCR involved 60 Vbeta and 13 Jbeta primers. Here immunoSEQ multiplex PCR was the method, and the copy in TCRdb shows in-frame clones only, minus some. Here the sample spans about 160,000 clones, approximately 72% being singletons. The sequenced sample consisted of PBMCs. These receptors were taken from a female donor in good health and CMV-seronegative.

This clone was counted a few times. The chain recombines TRBV20-1 with TRBJ2-3; 7 bases align to TRBD2. V was pared by 6 bases and J by 8 bases, with 5 bases of the junction left unmatched. CDR1 and CDR2 from the germline V gene are DFQATT and SNEGSKA (reference sequence). The CDR3 extends over 11 amino acids. The DNA for the CDR3 is TGCAGTGCAGTCAGGGAGGGTACGCAGTATTTT. Encoded protein: CSAVREGTQYF.

The chain combines TRBV4-1 with TRBJ2-7; 12 nucleotides match TRBD2. CDR1 is MGHRA, CDR2 YSYEKL, per germline. CDR3 size: 19 residues. V lost 1 base and J lost 1; bases outside the gene matches: 11. The CDR3 is CASSQASGTGTSGSYEQYF. The CDR3, as DNA: TGCGCCAGCAGCCAAGCCTCCGGAACCGGGACTAGCGGGTCCTACGAGCAGTACTTC.

The chain recombines TRBV2 with TRBJ2-3; 10 positions match TRBD2. This CDR3 spans 15 amino acids. Germline-derived CDR1 and CDR2 are SNHLY and FYNNEI. V was pared by 7 bases and J by 3 bases, with 7 bases of the junction left unmatched. The CDR3 DNA sequence: TGTGCCAGCAACCCTAGACTAGCGGGTACAGATACGCAGTATTTT. It yields the protein CASNPRLAGTDTQYF.

V gene TRBV4-3 combines with J gene TRBJ2-7; 10 positions agree with TRBD2. The CDR3 covers 16 residues. Germline assignment: CDR1 LGHNA and CDR2 YSLEER. With 1 base clipped from V and 2 bases from J, the junction kept 5 bases outside the gene matches. Written as DNA, the CDR3 is TGCGCCAGCAGCCAAGTCAGCGGGAGGGCCGCCTACGAGCAGTACTTC. Translating it yields CASSQVSGRAAYEQYF.

This clone was seen a handful of times. This chain uses TRBV6-5 with TRBJ2-5, with D perhaps TRBD2 (6 bases). V lost 6 bases and J 5 bases, leaving 13 bases between the germline ends. The germline V gene has CDR1 MNHEY and CDR2 SVGAGI. This CDR3 contains 13 residues. CDR3 DNA sequence: TGTGCCAGCAGACGGCTAGGGAGGGAGACCCAGTACTTC. Translated: CASRRLGRETQYF.

The chain employs TRBV29-1 and TRBJ2-1, with 11 bases fitting TRBD1. CDR1 and CDR2 from the germline V gene are SQVTM and ANQGSEA. With V trimmed by 6 bases and J by 2 bases, 6 bases remained unmatched. There are 15 residues in the CDR3. The CDR3 spells CSVGGGQGAYNEQFF. DNA for the CDR3: TGCAGCGTCGGAGGGGGACAGGGGGCCTACAATGAGCAGTTCTTC.

V and J are TRBV9 and TRBJ1-2; weak D call: TRBD1 (5 bases). CDR3 size: 15 residues. The V end was cut by 0 bases, the J end by 6 bases, with 15 bases between. CDR1 and CDR2 from the germline V gene are SGDLS and YYNGEE. The CDR3 sequence is CASSVDGRVFDGYTF. The CDR3 nucleotides are TGTGCCAGCAGCGTAGATGGCAGGGTATTTGATGGCTACACCTTC.

Regarding this clone: Compared with germline, one end of the junction differs, possibly owing to a read error. This chain connects TRBV6-5 to TRBJ2-5; the match to TRBD1 covers 8 bases. This CDR3 comprises 15 residues. CDR1 is MNHEY and CDR2 is SVGAGI in the germline V gene. The CDR3 is CASSPQGAGEEAQYF. The CDR3 coding sequence is TGTGCCAGCAGTCCTCAGGGGGCGGGTGAAGAGGCCCAGTACTTC.

The chain recombines TRBV29-1 with TRBJ1-6; 8 bases line up with TRBD1. Germline assignment: CDR1 SQVTM and CDR2 ANQGSEA. The ends lost 7 bases at V and 5 bases at J; junction bases unmatched: 4. This CDR3 has 13 residues. CDR3 protein: CSARTGNNSPLHF. The CDR3 DNA reads TGCAGCGCTCGGACAGGGAATAATTCACCCCTCCACTTT.

This chain links TRBV30 with TRBJ2-7; 9 bases are shared with TRBD2. This CDR3 is 12 amino acids long. Germline V CDR1 and CDR2: GTSNPN, SVGIG (reference sequence). The CDR3 nucleotides are TGTGGTACAAGGACTGGCGGGGGGGAGGGGTACTTC. Translating gives CGTRTGGGEGYF.

The chain has TRBV6-5 and TRBJ2-7; TRBD1 aligns across 9 bases. After removal of 5 bases from V and 0 bases from J, the junction contained 5 bases not matched to a gene. CDR1 and CDR2 (germline): MNHEY, SVGAGI. The CDR3 is 15 amino acids. The chain's CDR3 is CASSTGQGISYEQYF. As DNA, the CDR3 is TGTGCCAGCAGTACGGGACAGGGAATCTCCTACGAGCAGTACTTC.

This rearrangement joins TRBV5-1 to TRBJ1-5; D unclear. The germline V gene has CDR1 SGHRS and CDR2 YFSETQ. The CDR3 spans 14 residues. V lost 0 bases to trimming and J lost 7 bases, with 11 bases between them. The CDR3 DNA follows: TGCGCCAGCAGCTTGGGAGGGATAGGACAGCCCCAGCATTTT. It yields the protein CASSLGGIGQPQHF.

This clone has only a few counts. The J gene is TRBJ2-3, the V gene TRBV7-3; D is undetermined. The CDR3 spans 13 residues. Trimming stripped 1 base from V and 1 base from J, with 3 bases between. CDR1 is SGHTA and CDR2 is FQGTGA in the germline V gene. This CDR3 is CASSLSGTDTQYF. The CDR3 DNA follows: TGTGCCAGCAGCTTAAGCGGCACAGATACGCAGTATTTT.

This CDR3 is CSAPRGETQYF. Written as DNA, the CDR3 is TGCAGTGCTCCCAGGGGAGAGACCCAGTACTTC. The chain combines TRBV20-1 with TRBJ2-5, with D maybe TRBD1 (6 bases). Looked up from germline, CDR1 is DFQATT and CDR2 is SNEGSKA (reference sequence). This CDR3 is built from 11 residues. With 5 bases removed from V and 4 bases from J, the gap between germline ends came to 8 bases.

This clone was picked up one time. This chain joins TRBV4-3 and TRBJ2-1, with 13 bases fitting TRBD2. The junction had 3 bases not matched to a gene; V was cut back by 1 base and J by 6 bases. The CDR3 runs 16 residues. CDR1 LGHNA and CDR2 YSLEER come from the germline V gene. In DNA form, the CDR3 reads TGCGCCAGCAGCCAAGCCGGACTAGCGGGAGTCAATGAGCAGTTCTTC. Translated: CASSQAGLAGVNEQFF.

This clone was observed a single time. The chain has TRBV5-4 and TRBJ2-3; 13 positions match TRBD2. Looked up from germline, CDR1 is SGHNT and CDR2 is YYREEE (reference sequence). The V segment lost 4 bases and the J segment 3 bases; nucleotides outside the gene matches: 5. This CDR3 is built from 16 residues. CDR3 protein: CASSLRTSGSTDTQYF. Written as DNA, the CDR3 is TGTGCCAGCAGCCTAAGGACTAGCGGGAGTACAGATACGCAGTATTTT. The entire variable domain, with the rest obtained from reference TRBV5-4 and TRBJ2-3, is as follows: ETGVTQSPTHLIKTRGQQVTLRCSSQSGHNTVSWYQQALGQGPQFIFQYYREEENGRGNFPPRFSGLQFPNYSSELNVNALELDDSALYLCASSLRTSGSTDTQYFGPGTRLTVL.